The T cell receptor beta chain under discussion was sequenced for a study of cytomegalovirus exposure and HLA in healthy donors. Turning to the study itself: Tens of millions of unique TCRs from HLA-typed donors made up an early data release. Genetic ancestry analysis placed over 65% of the 400 or so donors that were genotyped in the Caucasian-associated cluster. The study, taken as a whole, reports: Across donors, sequencing depth was assumed by presence/absence analyses to be roughly uniform. In an earlier analysis, about 87% or about 30%: the productive usage of most TCR beta V segments.

The CDR3 sequence is 15 residues long. Trimming stripped 0 bases from V and 6 bases from J, with 11 bases between. Germline lookup yields CDR1 SEHNR and CDR2 FQNEAQ (reference sequence). The PCR was carried out with 60 Vbeta primers and 13 Jbeta primers. TCRdb keeps only in-frame clones here, not all; method: immunoSEQ multiplex PCR. The sample lists nearly 95,000 clones, roughly three quarters seen once, with approximately 3.8% in the top ten. This clone occurred a few times. Its cognate antigen is unknown. This chain connects TRBV7-9 to TRBJ1-4, with D tentatively TRBD1 (6 bases). The receptor comes from a woman in her forties in good health and CMV-seronegative. The sequenced sample was PBMCs. The CDR3 nucleotides are TGTGCCAGCAGCTTAGCGGGCAGGGGTGATGAAAAACTGTTTTTT. Its protein is CASSLAGRGDEKLFF.